These 8 T cell receptor beta chains came from one sample sequenced in a study of control samples from healthy donors and cancer patients. Generated by immunoSEQ multiplex PCR, the TCRdb table keeps only in-frame clones and is missing some. The sample records around 130,000 clones, 70% to 90% being singletons. The specimen sequenced was blood. These receptors were obtained from a man aged 50-59 years in good health.

The gene calls are TRBV28 and TRBJ1-4; 8 nucleotides match TRBD1. This CDR3 is 18 amino acids long. From germline, CDR1 is MDHEN and CDR2 SYDVKM. Trimming cost V 6 bases and J 0 bases; bases outside gene matches: 12. CDR3 in amino acids: CASSPGQGETATNEKLFF. The CDR3 bases are TGTGCCAGCAGCCCCGGACAGGGAGAGACCGCAACTAATGAAAAACTGTTTTTT.

The chain recombines TRBV28 with TRBJ2-2; TRBD2 matches at 9 bases. The length of the CDR3 is 16 residues. The germline gives CDR1 MDHEN, CDR2 SYDVKM. After removal of 8 bases from V and 1 base from J, the junction contained 8 bases not matched to a gene. CDR3 coding DNA: TGTGCCAGCTACGCGACTAGCGGAGTGAACACCGGGGAGCTGTTTTTT. It translates to CASYATSGVNTGELFF. Filled out from reference TRBV28 and TRBJ2-2, the complete variable domain reads DVKVTQSSRYLVKRTGEKVFLECVQDMDHENMFWYRQDPGLGLRLIYFSYDVKMKEKGDIPEGYSVSREKKERFSLILESASTNQTSMYLCASYATSGVNTGELFFGEGSRLTVL.

The chain combines TRBV11-2 with TRBJ1-3; D remains ambiguous. V was trimmed by 6 bases and J by 0 bases, leaving 6 bases between them. Germline V gene sequence: CDR1 SGHAT, CDR2 FQNNGV. CDR3 length: 13 residues. Here the CDR3 DNA reads TGTGCCAGCAGTACTTCCTCTGGAAACACCATATATTTT. Translated, it gives CASSTSSGNTIYF.

V is TRBV5-1 and J is TRBJ2-5, with D hard to call. This CDR3 comprises 12 residues. Germline CDR1 SGHRS, CDR2 YFSETQ. Trimming shortened V by 4 bases and J by 2 bases, and 6 bases separated the two germline ends. The CDR3 coding sequence is TGCGCCAGCAGCGTGGGACAAGAGACCCAGTACTTC. It is translated as CASSVGQETQYF.

This clone appeared a single time. The CDR3 DNA is TGCGCCAGCAGCCTTGGTGGGGGTGGGGGAGCTTTCTTT. Protein sequence: CASSLGGGGGAFF. This sequence joins TRBV5-1 and TRBJ1-1; D is possibly TRBD1 (5 bases). This CDR3 comprises 13 residues. Deletions cut 4 bases from V and 10 bases from J, with 17 bases between. Germline CDR1 SGHRS, CDR2 YFSETQ.

The chain is built from TRBV9 and TRBJ1-1; 7 nucleotides line up with TRBD1. Germline trimming cut 5 bases from V and 4 bases from J; bases unmatched to any gene: 8. The CDR3 covers 14 residues. The germline V gene encodes CDR1 SGDLS and CDR2 YYNGEE. CDR3 nucleotides: TGTGCCAGCAGTCGTCCGGGACAGAGCACTGAAGCTTTCTTT. Translating gives CASSRPGQSTEAFF.

This clone was detected only once. The rearrangement links TRBV4-1 to TRBJ1-2; the D gene is possibly TRBD1 (5 bases). The CDR3 contains 18 residues. Trimming cost V 4 bases and J 4 bases, with 25 bases left between them. From germline, CDR1 is MGHRA and CDR2 YSYEKL. The CDR3 DNA is TGCGCCAGCAGCCCGTACCTGCTACCGGGACTCAATCTCTATGGCTACACCTTC. Residues: CASSPYLLPGLNLYGYTF.

The J gene is TRBJ1-2, the V gene TRBV19; TRBD1 might be the D (5 bases). CDR3 length: 13 residues. The V end lost 5 bases, the J end lost 4 bases, and 11 bases lay between the germline ends. Germline V gene sequence: CDR1 LNHDA, CDR2 SQIVND (reference sequence). The CDR3 region has the DNA TGTGCCAGTAGTCCGATAAGGGGCTATGGCTACACCTTC. Protein sequence: CASSPIRGYGYTF.